The rows below give T cell receptor beta chains drawn from one sample of a study of blood T cell repertoires in COVID-19. Clones were read by immunoSEQ multiplex PCR, and TCRdb kept only the in-frame ones, dropping some. The sample carries 150,000 to 180,000 clones, 70% to 90% recorded once. The specimen sequenced was peripheral blood. These receptors were obtained from a woman aged 70-85 years with acute or convalescent COVID-19. Each CDR3 is given with its conserved first and last residue. A D gene is named only where the DNA matches it firmly.

>TRBV14|TRBJ1-6|NA
CASSQGNGDSSPLHF
>TRBV30|TRBJ1-5|TRBD1
CAWSRDRGSSGNQPQHF
>TRBV5-6|TRBJ1-6|NA
CASSFAGQLYNSPLHF
>TRBV7-9|TRBJ1-6|NA
CASSPRGTTYNSPLHF
>TRBV4-2|TRBJ1-1|NA
CASSQVRGLAEAFF
>TRBV5-6|TRBJ2-7|NA
CASSPWEARYEQYF
>TRBV9|TRBJ2-1|TRBD2
CASSVVAGGDEQFF
>TRBV3-1/TRBV3-2|TRBJ2-1|NA
CASSQDLAWDSGREQFF
>TRBV19|TRBJ2-3|TRBD1
CASLSRQGSTDTQYF
>TRBV7-9|TRBJ2-1|NA
CASSGRLGDEQFF